The sequence of this T cell receptor (beta chain) was determined in a study of radiotherapy plus CTLA-4 blockade in lung cancer. Overall study: Objective responses were documented in around 20% of patients, with disease control in roughly 34%.

A note on this clone: The antigen is unknown.

Focal radiation was given together with CTLA-4 blockade (ipilimumab) to patients with chemo-refractory metastatic non-small-cell lung cancer. Overall study findings and caveats: Radiotherapy with ipilimumab was followed by blood expansion of tumor-derived clones.

Only in-frame clones appear in the TCRdb table, and some are missing; sequencing was by immunoSEQ multiplex PCR. The sample has 80,000 to 100,000 clones; approximately 72% are singletons. The sequences come from peripheral blood, collected from a patient treated with radiotherapy plus ipilimumab. The sequence was collected from a human donor with non-small cell lung cancer who had a partial response to radiotherapy plus ipilimumab. Some clones in this sample may be carry-over from other donors' samples.

CDR3 loop: CAISESPPGTGGYTF. DNA of the CDR3: TGTGCCATCAGTGAGTCTCCCCCCGGGACAGGAGGCTACACCTTC. The chain couples TRBV10-3 to TRBJ1-2, with 8 bases identical to TRBD1. V gave up 0 bases and J gave up 8 bases; unmatched junction bases: 8. The CDR3 has 15 amino acids. Germline assignment: CDR1 ENHRY and CDR2 SYGVKD.